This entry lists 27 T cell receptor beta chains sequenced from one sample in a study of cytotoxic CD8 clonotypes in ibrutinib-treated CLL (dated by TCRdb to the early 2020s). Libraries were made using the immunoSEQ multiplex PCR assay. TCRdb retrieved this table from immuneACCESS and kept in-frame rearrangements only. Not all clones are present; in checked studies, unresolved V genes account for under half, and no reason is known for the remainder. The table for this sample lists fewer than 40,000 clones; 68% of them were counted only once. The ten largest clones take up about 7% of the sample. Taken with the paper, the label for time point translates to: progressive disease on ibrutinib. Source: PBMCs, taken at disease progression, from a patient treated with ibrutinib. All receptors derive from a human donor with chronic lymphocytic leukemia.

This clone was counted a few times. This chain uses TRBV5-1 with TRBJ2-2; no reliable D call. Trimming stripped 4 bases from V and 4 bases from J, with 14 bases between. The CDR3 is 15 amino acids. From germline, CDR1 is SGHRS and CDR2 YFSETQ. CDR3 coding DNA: TGCGCCAGCAGCCCCGGTGGATGGGGCACCGGGGAGCTGTTTTTT. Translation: CASSPGGWGTGELFF.

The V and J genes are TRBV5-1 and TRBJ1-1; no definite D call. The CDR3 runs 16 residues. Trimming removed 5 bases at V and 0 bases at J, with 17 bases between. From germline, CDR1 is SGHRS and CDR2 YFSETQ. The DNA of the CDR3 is TGCGCCAGCAGTCTGGCCAGGCTAGAGATGAACACTGAAGCTTTCTTT. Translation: CASSLARLEMNTEAFF.

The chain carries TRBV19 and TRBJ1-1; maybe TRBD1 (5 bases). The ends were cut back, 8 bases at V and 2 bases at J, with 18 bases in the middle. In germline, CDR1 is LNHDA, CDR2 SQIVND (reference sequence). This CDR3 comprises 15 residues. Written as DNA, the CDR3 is TGTGCCAGTGTCGGGGGTGGGACGGATAACACTGAAGCTTTCTTT. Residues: CASVGGGTDNTEAFF.

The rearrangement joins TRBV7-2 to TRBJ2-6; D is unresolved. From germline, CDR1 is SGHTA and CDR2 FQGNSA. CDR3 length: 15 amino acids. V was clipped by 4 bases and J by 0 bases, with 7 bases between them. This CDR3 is CASSSGISGANVLTF. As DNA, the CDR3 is TGTGCCAGCAGCTCCGGTATCTCTGGGGCCAACGTCCTGACTTTC.

The CDR3: CASRLYNEQFF. CDR3 sequence (DNA): TGTGCCAGCAGGCTTTACAATGAGCAGTTCTTC. This chain joins TRBV6-1 and TRBJ2-1; D gene ambiguous. The CDR3 length is 11 residues. Germline V gene lookup returns CDR1 MNHNS and CDR2 SASEGT. V shed 6 bases and J shed 4 bases, with 4 bases lying between them.

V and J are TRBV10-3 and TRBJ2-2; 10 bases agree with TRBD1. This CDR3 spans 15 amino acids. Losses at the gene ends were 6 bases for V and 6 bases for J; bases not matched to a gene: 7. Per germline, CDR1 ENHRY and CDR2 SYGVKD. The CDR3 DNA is TGTGCCATCAGAAATTCCGGGACAGGGGCCGGGGAGCTGTTTTTT. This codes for CAIRNSGTGAGELFF.

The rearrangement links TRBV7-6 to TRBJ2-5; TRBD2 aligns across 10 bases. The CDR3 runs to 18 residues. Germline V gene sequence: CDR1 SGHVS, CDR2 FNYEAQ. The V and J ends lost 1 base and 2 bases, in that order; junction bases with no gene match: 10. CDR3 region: CASSLVLAGGGLQETQYF. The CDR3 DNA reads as TGTGCCAGCAGCTTAGTATTAGCGGGAGGAGGATTACAAGAGACCCAGTACTTC.

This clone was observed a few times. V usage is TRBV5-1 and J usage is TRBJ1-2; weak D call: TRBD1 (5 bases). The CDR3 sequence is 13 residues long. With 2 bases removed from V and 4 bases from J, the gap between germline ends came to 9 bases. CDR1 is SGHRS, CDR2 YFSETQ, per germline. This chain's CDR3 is CASSFTTAYGYTF. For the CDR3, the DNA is TGCGCCAGCAGCTTTACGACAGCCTATGGCTACACCTTC.

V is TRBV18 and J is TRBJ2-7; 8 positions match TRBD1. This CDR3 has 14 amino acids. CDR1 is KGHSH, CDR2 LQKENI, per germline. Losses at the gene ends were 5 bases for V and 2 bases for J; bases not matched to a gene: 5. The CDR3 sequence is CASSGRTGTYEQYF. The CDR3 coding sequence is TGTGCCAGCTCAGGTAGGACAGGGACCTACGAGCAGTACTTC. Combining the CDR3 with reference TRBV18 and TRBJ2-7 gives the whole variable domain NAGVMQNPRHLVRRRGQEARLRCSPMKGHSHVYWYRQLPEEGLKFMVYLQKENIIDESGMPKERFSAEFPKEGPSILRIQQVVRGDSAAYFCASSGRTGTYEQYFGPGTRLTVT.

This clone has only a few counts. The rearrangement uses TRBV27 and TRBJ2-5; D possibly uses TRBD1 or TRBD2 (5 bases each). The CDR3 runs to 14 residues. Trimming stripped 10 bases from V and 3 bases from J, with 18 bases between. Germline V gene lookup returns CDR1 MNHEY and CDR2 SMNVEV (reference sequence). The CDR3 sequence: CANDGAGGKETQYF. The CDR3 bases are TGTGCCAACGATGGGGCGGGTGGGAAAGAGACCCAGTACTTC.

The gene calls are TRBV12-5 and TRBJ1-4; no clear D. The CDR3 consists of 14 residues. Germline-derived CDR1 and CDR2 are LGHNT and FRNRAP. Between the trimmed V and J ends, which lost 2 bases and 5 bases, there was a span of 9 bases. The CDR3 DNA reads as TGTGCTAGTGGTTTGATCCCCGCGAATGAAAAACTGTTTTTT. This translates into CASGLIPANEKLFF. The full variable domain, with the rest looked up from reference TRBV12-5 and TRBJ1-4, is DARVTQTPRHKVTEMGQEVTMRCQPILGHNTVFWYRQTMMQGLELLAYFRNRAPLDDSGMPKDRFSAEMPDATLATLKIQPSEPRDSAVYFCASGLIPANEKLFFGSGTQLSVL.

CDR3 bases: TGCGCCAGCAGTGAGTGGCAGGGGGCCTATAATTCACCCCTCCACTTT. Translated: CASSEWQGAYNSPLHF. This sequence joins TRBV10-2 and TRBJ1-6; 7 bases match TRBD1. Germline V gene data show CDR1 as WSHSY and CDR2 as SAAADI. CDR3 length equals 16 residues. The J segment lost 2 bases and the V segment lost 1 base, leaving 2 bases of the junction unmatched.

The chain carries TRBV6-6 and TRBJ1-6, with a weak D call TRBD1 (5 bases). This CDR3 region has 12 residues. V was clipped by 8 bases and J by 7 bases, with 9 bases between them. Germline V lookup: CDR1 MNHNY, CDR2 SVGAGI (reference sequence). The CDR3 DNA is TGTGCCAGCGGGGGTGTCAATTCACCCCTCCACTTT. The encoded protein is CASGGVNSPLHF.

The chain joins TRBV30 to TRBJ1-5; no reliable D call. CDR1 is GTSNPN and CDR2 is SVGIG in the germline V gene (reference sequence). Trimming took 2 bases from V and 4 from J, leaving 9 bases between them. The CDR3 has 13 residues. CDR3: CAWSYSGNQPQHF. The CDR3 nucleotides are TGTGCCTGGAGTTACTCTGGGAATCAGCCCCAGCATTTT.

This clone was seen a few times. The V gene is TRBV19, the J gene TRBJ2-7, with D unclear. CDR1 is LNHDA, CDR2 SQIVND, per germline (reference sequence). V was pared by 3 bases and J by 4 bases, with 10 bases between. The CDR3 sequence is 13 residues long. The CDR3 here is CASSMGREYEQYF. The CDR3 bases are TGTGCCAGTAGTATGGGCAGAGAGTACGAGCAGTACTTC.

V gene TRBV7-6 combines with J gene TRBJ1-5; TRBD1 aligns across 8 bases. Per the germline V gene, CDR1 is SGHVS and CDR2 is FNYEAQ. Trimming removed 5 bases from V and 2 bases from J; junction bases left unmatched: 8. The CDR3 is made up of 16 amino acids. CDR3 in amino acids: CASSPSGQGGNQPQHF. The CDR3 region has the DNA TGTGCCAGCAGCCCCTCCGGACAGGGTGGCAATCAGCCCCAGCATTTT. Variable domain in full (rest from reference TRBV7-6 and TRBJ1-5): GAGVSQSPRYKVTKRGQDVALRCDPISGHVSLYWYRQALGQGPEFLTYFNYEAQQDKSGLPNDRFSAERPEGSISTLTIQRTEQRDSAMYRCASSPSGQGGNQPQHFGDGTRLSIL.

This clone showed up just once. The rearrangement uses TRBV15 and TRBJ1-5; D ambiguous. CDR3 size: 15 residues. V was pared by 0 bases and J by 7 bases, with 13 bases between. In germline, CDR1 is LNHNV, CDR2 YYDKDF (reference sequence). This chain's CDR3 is CATSRDTAERQPQHF. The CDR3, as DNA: TGTGCCACCAGCAGAGATACTGCCGAACGACAGCCCCAGCATTTT.

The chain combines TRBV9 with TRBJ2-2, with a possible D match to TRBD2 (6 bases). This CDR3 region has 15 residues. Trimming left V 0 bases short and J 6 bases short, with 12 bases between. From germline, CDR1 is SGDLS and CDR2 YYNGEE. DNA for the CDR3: TGTGCCAGCAGCGTAGACTCGGGAGTAGCCGGGGAGCTGTTTTTT. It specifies CASSVDSGVAGELFF.

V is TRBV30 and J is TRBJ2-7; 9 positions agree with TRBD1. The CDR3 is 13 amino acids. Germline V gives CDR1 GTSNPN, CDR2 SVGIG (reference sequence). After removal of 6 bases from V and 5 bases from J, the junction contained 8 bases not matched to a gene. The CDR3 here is CACASGQGNEQYF. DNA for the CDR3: TGTGCCTGCGCCTCGGGACAGGGTAACGAGCAGTACTTC. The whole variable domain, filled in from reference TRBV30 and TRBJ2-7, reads SQTIHQWPATLVQPVGSPLSLECTVEGTSNPNLYWYRQAAGRGLQLLFYSVGIGQISSEVPQNLSASRPQDRQFILSSKKLLLSDSGFYLCACASGQGNEQYFGPGTRLTVT.

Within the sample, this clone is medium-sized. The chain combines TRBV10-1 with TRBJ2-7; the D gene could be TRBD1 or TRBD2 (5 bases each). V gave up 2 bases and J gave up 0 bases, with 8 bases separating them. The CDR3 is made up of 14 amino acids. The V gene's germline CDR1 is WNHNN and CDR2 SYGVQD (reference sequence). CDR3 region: CASSEEGPSYEQYF. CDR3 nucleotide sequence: TGCGCCAGCAGTGAGGAGGGACCCTCCTACGAGCAGTACTTC.

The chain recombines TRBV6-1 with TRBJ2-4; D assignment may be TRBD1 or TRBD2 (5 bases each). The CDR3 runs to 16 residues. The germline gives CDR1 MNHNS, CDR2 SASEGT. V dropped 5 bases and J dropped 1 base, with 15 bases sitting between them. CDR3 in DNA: TGTGCCAGCAGTAAAGAAAGGTGGGGGGCCAAAAACATTCAGTACTTC. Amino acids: CASSKERWGAKNIQYF.

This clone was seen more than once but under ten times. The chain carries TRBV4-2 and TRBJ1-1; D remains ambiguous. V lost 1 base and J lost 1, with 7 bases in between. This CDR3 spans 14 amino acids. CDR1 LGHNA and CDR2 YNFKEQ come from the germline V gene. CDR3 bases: TGTGCCAGCAGCCAAGGACGTCAGAACACTGAAGCTTTCTTT. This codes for CASSQGRQNTEAFF.

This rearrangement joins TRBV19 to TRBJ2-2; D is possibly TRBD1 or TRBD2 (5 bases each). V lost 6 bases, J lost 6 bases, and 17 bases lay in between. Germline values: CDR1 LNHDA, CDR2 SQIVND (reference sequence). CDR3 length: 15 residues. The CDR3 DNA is TGTGCCAGTAGACTCCGGGACGCCGGGTCCGGGGAGCTGTTTTTT. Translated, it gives CASRLRDAGSGELFF.

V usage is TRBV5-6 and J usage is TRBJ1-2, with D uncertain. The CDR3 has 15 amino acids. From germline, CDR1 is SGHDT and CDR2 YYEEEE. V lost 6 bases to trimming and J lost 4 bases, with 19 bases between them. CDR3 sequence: CASILSSRKTYGYTF. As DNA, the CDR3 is TGTGCCAGCATTCTCTCCAGTCGAAAGACCTATGGCTACACCTTC.

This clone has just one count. CDR3 nucleotides: TGTGCCAGCAAAAAGACCGGGGAAAACTATGGCTACACCTTC. Its translation is CASKKTGENYGYTF. The chain employs TRBV27 and TRBJ1-2; D is uncertain. The germline CDR1 and CDR2 sequences are MNHEY and SMNVEV (reference sequence). V lost 7 bases to trimming and J lost 2 bases, with 14 bases between them. The CDR3 has 14 residues.

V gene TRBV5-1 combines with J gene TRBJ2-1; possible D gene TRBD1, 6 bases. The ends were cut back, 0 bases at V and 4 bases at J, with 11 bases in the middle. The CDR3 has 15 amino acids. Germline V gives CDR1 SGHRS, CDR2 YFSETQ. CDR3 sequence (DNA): TGCGCCAGCAGCTTGGAAGGGACACCATACAATGAGCAGTTCTTC. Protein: CASSLEGTPYNEQFF.

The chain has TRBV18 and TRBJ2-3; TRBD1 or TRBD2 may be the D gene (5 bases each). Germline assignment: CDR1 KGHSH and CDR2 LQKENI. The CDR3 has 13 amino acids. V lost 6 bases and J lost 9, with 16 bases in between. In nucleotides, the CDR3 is TGTGCCAGCTCCGGGGCCCCAGAAACCACGCAGTATTTT. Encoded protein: CASSGAPETTQYF.